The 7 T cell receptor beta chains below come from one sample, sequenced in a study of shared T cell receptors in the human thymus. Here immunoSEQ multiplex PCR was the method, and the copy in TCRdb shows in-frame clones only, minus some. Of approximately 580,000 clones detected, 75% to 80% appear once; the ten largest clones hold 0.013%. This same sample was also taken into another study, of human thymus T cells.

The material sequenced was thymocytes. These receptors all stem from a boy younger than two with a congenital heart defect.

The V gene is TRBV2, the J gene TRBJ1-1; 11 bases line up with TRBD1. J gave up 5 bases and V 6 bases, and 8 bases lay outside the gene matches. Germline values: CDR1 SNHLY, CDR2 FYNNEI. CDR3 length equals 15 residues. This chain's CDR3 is CASSAPGTGGTEAFF. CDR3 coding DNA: TGTGCCAGCAGCGCCCCCGGGACAGGGGGAACTGAAGCTTTCTTT.

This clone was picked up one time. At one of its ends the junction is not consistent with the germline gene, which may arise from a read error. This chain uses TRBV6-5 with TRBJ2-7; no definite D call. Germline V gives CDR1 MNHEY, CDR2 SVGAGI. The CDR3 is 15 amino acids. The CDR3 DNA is TGTGCCAGCACCCTGACACTTCCCACTGCCTACGAACAGTACTTC. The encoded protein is CASTLTLPTAYEQYF.

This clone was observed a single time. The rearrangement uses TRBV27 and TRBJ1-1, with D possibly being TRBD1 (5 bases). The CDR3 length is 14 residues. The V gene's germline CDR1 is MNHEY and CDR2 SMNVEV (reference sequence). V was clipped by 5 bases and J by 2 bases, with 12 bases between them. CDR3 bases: TGTGCCAGCAGTCGCAGGGAATTTAACACTGAAGCTTTCTTT. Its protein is CASSRREFNTEAFF.

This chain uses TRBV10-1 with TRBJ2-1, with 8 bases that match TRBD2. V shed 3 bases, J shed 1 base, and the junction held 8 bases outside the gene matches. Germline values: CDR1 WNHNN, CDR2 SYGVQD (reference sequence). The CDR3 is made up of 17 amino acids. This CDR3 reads CASSEGVTSASYNEQFF. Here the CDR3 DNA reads TGCGCCAGCAGTGAAGGTGTGACTAGCGCTTCCTACAATGAGCAGTTCTTC.

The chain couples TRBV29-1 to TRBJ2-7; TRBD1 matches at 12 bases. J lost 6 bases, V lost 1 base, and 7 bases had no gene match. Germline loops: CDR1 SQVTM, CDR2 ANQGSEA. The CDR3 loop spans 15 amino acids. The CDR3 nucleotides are TGCAGCGTTGAAGTGGAAGGGACAGGGGGCTTCGAGCAGTACTTC. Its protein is CSVEVEGTGGFEQYF.

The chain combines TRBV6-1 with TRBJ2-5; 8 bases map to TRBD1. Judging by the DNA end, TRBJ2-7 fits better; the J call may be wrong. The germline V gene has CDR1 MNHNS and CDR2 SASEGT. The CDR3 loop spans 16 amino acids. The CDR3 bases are TGTGCCAGCAGTGAGGACAGGGTGATGTCAAGAGGCGAGCAGTACTTC. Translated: CASSEDRVMSRGEQYF.

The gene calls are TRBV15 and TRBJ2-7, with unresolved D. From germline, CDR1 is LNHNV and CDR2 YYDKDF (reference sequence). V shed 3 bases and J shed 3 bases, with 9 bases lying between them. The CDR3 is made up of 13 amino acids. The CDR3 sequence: CATSRASSYEQYF. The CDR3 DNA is TGTGCCACCAGCAGGGCCTCTAGCTACGAGCAGTACTTC.